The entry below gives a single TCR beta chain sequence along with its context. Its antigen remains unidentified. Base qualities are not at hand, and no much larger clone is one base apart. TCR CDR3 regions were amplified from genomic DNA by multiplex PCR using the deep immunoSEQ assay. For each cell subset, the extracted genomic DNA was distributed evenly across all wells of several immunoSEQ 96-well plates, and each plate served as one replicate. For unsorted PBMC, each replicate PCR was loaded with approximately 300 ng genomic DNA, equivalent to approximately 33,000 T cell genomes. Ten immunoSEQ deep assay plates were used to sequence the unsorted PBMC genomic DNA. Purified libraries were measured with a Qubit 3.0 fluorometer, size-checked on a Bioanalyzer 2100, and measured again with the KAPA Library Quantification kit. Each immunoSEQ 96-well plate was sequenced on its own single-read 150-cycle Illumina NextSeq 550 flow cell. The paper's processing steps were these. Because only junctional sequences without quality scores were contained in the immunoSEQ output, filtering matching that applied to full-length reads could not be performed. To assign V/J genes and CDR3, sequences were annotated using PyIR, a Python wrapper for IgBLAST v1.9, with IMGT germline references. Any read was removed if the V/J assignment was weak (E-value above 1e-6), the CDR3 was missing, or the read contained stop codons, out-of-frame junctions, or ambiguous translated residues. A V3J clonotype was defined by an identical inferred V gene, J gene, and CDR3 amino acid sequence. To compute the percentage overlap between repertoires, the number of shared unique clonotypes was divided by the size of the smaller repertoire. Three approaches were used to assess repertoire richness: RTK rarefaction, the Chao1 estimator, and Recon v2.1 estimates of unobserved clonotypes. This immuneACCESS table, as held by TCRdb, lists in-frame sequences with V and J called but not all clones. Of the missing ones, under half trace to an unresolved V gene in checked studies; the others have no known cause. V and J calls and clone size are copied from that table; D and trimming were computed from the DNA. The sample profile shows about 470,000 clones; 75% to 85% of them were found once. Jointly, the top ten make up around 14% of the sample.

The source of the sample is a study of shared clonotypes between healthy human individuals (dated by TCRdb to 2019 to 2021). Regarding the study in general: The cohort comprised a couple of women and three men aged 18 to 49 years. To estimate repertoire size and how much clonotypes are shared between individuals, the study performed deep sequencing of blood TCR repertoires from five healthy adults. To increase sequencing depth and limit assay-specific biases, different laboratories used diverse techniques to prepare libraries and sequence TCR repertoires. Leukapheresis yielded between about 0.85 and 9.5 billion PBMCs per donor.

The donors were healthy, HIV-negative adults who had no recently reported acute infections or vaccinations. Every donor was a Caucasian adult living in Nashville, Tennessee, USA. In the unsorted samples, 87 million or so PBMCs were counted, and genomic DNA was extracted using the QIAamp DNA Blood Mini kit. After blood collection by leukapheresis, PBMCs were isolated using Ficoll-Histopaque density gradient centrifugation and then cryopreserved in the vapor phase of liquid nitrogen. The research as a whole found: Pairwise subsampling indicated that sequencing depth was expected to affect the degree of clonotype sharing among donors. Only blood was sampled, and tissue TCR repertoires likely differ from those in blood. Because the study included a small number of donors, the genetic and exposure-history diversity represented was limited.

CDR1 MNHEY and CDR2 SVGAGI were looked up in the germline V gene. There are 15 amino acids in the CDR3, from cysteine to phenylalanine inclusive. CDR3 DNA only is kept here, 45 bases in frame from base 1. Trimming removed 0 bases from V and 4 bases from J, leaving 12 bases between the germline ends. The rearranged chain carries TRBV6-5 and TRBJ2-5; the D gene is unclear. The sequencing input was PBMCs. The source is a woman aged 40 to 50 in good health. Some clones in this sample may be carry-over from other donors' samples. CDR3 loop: CASSYSIRFGETQYF. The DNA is TGTGCCAGCAGTTACTCGATAAGGTTTGGAGAGACCCAGTACTTC.